A single sample is the source of the 4 T cell receptor beta chains below, sequenced in a study of blood T cell repertoires in COVID-19. Generated by immunoSEQ multiplex PCR, the TCRdb table keeps only in-frame clones and is missing some. This sample has 80,000 or so clones; roughly 82% occur once, and the top ten carry under 11%. Source material: peripheral blood. All receptors derive from a man aged 60 to 75 with acute or convalescent COVID-19.

This clone was seen a few times. CDR3 in DNA: TGTGCCAGCAGTCTAACCAGCGGGGGGGCTAGCCGCAATGAGCAGTTCTTC. Translated, it gives CASSLTSGGASRNEQFF. The V gene is TRBV27, the J gene TRBJ2-1, with 10 bases that match TRBD2. This CDR3 is 17 amino acids long. V trimming: 5 bases; J trimming: 6 bases; junction bases outside the gene matches: 13. CDR1 is MNHEY, CDR2 SMNVEV, per germline (reference sequence).

The genes are TRBV6-5 and TRBJ1-1; possibly TRBD1 for D (5 bases). The CDR3 extends over 14 amino acids. V was clipped by 4 bases and J by 3 bases, with 12 bases between them. Per germline, CDR1 MNHEY and CDR2 SVGAGI. The CDR3 is CASSSNSGDTEAFF. The CDR3 DNA reads as TGTGCCAGCAGTTCGAACTCGGGGGACACTGAAGCTTTCTTT.

To note about this clone: The junction and the germline gene differ at one end; a read error may be behind it. V usage is TRBV12-3 or TRBV12-4 and J usage is TRBJ2-1; 7 nucleotides match TRBD1. This CDR3 comprises 12 residues. CDR3 loop: CASSFSRDSQIF. The DNA of the CDR3 is TGTGCCAGCAGTTTCTCCCGGGACAGTCAGATCTTC.

This clone was found once. The genes are TRBV6-5 and TRBJ2-6; D ambiguous. Germline V gives CDR1 MNHEY, CDR2 SVGAGI. Trimming removed 6 bases at V and 2 bases at J, with 5 bases between. This CDR3 is 13 amino acids long. In nucleotides, the CDR3 is TGTGCCAGCAGACTACCTGGGGCCAACGTCCTGACTTTC. The encoded protein is CASRLPGANVLTF.